Included here is one T cell receptor (beta chain) sequence, with context. The entry originates in a study of blood T cell repertoires in COVID-19. At the level of the study: T cells, B-cell-depleted T cells, or PBMCs supplied cDNA or gDNA.

Data came from immunoSEQ multiplex PCR; TCRdb stores just in-frame clones and leaves some out. Of 450,000 or so clones listed, 85% to 90% are singletons. CDR1 is LNHDA and CDR2 is SQIVND in the germline V gene (reference sequence). CDR3 length: 17 residues. Between the trimmed V and J ends, which lost 2 bases and 4 bases, there was a span of 18 bases. Seattle-derived patients entered the study during active infection and were followed longitudinally. The chain has TRBV19 and TRBJ2-4, with D perhaps matching TRBD1 (5 bases). Sequenced: peripheral blood. This receptor was taken from a young man with COVID-19, enrolled during active disease. CDR3 nucleotides: TGTGCCAGTAGTATATCCATACAAGGGGCTATGAAAAACATTCAGTACTTC. Its protein product is CASSISIQGAMKNIQYF.